These 11 T cell receptor beta chains originate from one sample sequenced in a study of low-dose radiotherapy and immunotherapy resistance in tumors. PCR amplification of the TCRs was performed with Phusion for 20 to 25 PCR cycles, and it relied on a constant-region primer together with a V-primer adapter. One entry per CDR3 protein results from TCRdb running MiXCR on the reads. This table holds roughly 48,000 distinct CDR3 sequences, approximately 35% found once. Time point specified: after trial treatment. Treatment denoted: LDRT plus nivolumab, ipilimumab, low-dose cyclophosphamide and aspirin (RACIN trial). This specimen consisted of PBMCs, obtained after low-dose radiotherapy plus immunotherapy. The receptors come from a male donor with rectosigmoid adenocarcinoma.

The rearrangement links TRBV28 to TRBJ1-2; tentatively, D is TRBD1 (6 bases). The ends were cut back, 10 bases at V and 8 bases at J, with 17 bases in the middle. Germline values: CDR1 MDHEN, CDR2 SYDVKM. This CDR3 is 12 amino acids long. In nucleotides, the CDR3 is TGTGCCAACTACCTAAAGGGGGAAGGCTACACCTTC. Amino acids: CANYLKGEGYTF.

The CDR3 here is CASSPGDRVGQPQHF. CDR3 DNA sequence: TGTGCCAGCAGCCCCGGAGACAGGGTTGGGCAGCCCCAGCATTTT. This rearrangement joins TRBV2 to TRBJ1-5; 7 bases match TRBD1. The V gene's germline CDR1 is SNHLY and CDR2 FYNNEI. There are 15 residues in the CDR3. V lost 6 bases to trimming and J lost 7 bases; unmatched junction nucleotides: 12.

This clonotype showed up many times. This chain joins TRBV2 and TRBJ2-7, with 8 bases matching TRBD1. The CDR3 spans 15 residues. The ends lost 7 bases at V and 5 bases at J; junction bases unmatched: 13. Germline assignment: CDR1 SNHLY and CDR2 FYNNEI. DNA of the CDR3: TGTGCCAGCACTAGGACAGGGTTAGAGGACGACGAGCAGTACTTC. Translation gives CASTRTGLEDDEQYF.

This chain links TRBV29-1 with TRBJ2-7; 8 bases align to TRBD1. Germline V gives CDR1 SQVTM, CDR2 ANQGSEA. The CDR3 sequence is 14 residues long. After removal of 3 bases from V and 6 bases from J, the junction contained 10 bases not matched to a gene. The DNA for the CDR3 is TGCAGCGTTGAGGAGGGCAGGGGGCTAAGCGAGCAGTACTTC. Amino acid sequence: CSVEEGRGLSEQYF.

This clonotype was detected only once. The missing conserved phenylalanine or tryptophan at the end of this CDR3 makes a read error likely. The chain couples TRBV30 to TRBJ2-7; possibly TRBD1 for D (5 bases). Trimming took 5 bases from V and 1 from J, leaving 9 bases between them. The CDR3 extends over 12 amino acids. Germline assignment: CDR1 GTSNPN and CDR2 SVGIG (reference sequence). The CDR3 DNA reads as TGTGCCTGGTCAACAGGTTCCTACGAGCAGTACTAC. It codes for CAWSTGSYEQYY.

This clonotype was detected ten times or more. This sequence joins TRBV12-5 and TRBJ1-2; 7 positions match TRBD1. The CDR3 extends over 16 amino acids. Germline values: CDR1 LGHNT, CDR2 FRNRAP. With 3 bases clipped from V and 4 bases from J, the junction kept 11 bases outside the gene matches. DNA of the CDR3: TGTGCTAGTGGTTTCACCTCGGACAGGAGGAGCTATGGCTACACCTTC. This translates into CASGFTSDRRSYGYTF.

This clonotype was seen ten or more times. The chain is built from TRBV20-1 and TRBJ2-3, with no clear D. Germline CDR1 is DFQATT and CDR2 is SNEGSKA (reference sequence). The CDR3 runs to 12 residues. Trimming left V 6 bases short and J 4 bases short, with 11 bases between. DNA of the CDR3: TGCAGTGCCCGGGCCCCCTCAGATACGCAGTATTTT. Translating it yields CSARAPSDTQYF.

This clonotype was seen only a few times. The chain joins TRBV12-3 or TRBV12-4 to TRBJ1-2; D is undetermined. V lost 6 bases and J lost 8, with 19 bases in between. The CDR3 has 14 amino acids. In DNA, the CDR3 is TGTGCCAGCAGCCCTCAGATAGAGGATCGCGGCTACACCTTC. It specifies CASSPQIEDRGYTF.

This clonotype was recorded many times. V and J are TRBV28 and TRBJ2-7, with D maybe TRBD2 (6 bases). The V gene's germline CDR1 is MDHEN and CDR2 SYDVKM. This CDR3 is built from 16 residues. V was pared by 5 bases and J by 0 bases, with 17 bases between. The CDR3: CASSPLVWTISYEQYF. The CDR3 DNA follows: TGTGCCAGCAGTCCCCTTGTGTGGACTATCTCCTACGAGCAGTACTTC. Looking up the rest from reference TRBV28 and TRBJ2-7 gives the full variable domain: DVKVTQSSRYLVKRTGEKVFLECVQDMDHENMFWYRQDPGLGLRLIYFSYDVKMKEKGDIPEGYSVSREKKERFSLILESASTNQTSMYLCASSPLVWTISYEQYFGPGTRLTVT.

This clonotype was seen more than once but under ten times. This chain uses TRBV28 with TRBJ2-7, with D perhaps matching TRBD1 (6 bases). Germline CDR1 MDHEN, CDR2 SYDVKM. The CDR3 is made up of 17 amino acids. V lost 6 bases, J lost 2 bases, and 23 bases lay in between. DNA for the CDR3: TGTGCCAGCAGCTTAGAAGACCCCGGGACACGAGCCTACGAGCAGTACTTC. This sequence encodes CASSLEDPGTRAYEQYF.

The chain joins TRBV6-2 or TRBV6-3 to TRBJ2-2; 11 bases match TRBD2. The CDR3 loop spans 16 amino acids. Germline V gene sequence: CDR1 MNHEY, CDR2 SVGEGT. V trimming: 4 bases; J trimming: 6 bases; junction bases outside the gene matches: 7. CDR3 bases: TGTGCCAGCAGTTCACCTACTAGCGGGAGCCCCGGGGAGCTGTTTTTT. This translates into CASSSPTSGSPGELFF.